Below, one TCR beta chain is given with its context. This may come from a read error, since a much larger clone is one base off. Germline V CDR1 and CDR2: SGHRS, YFSETQ. V lost 7 bases and J lost 4; bases outside the gene matches: 9. This CDR3 has 15 residues. During its preparation, the TCRbeta library received unique molecular identifiers. TCRdb recomputed calls from the PCR reads with MiXCR, one row per CDR3 protein. The table includes 550,000 to 800,000 distinct CDR3 sequences, around 12% detected once. The source of the sample is a study of T-cell reconstitution after alpha-beta-depleted transplantation in children.

Specimen: PBMCs, collected before TCRalphabeta/CD19-depleted stem cell transplant. The receptor was derived from a girl aged 2-10 years with congenital amegakaryocytic thrombocytopenia, due to receive a stem cell transplant. This chain uses TRBV5-1 with TRBJ2-5; TRBD2 aligns across 11 bases. This CDR3 is CASCPKLAGAETQYF. DNA for the CDR3: TGCGCCAGCTGCCCCAAACTAGCGGGAGCAGAGACCCAGTACTTC.